These 26 T cell receptor beta chains share one sample of origin, sequenced in a study of blood T cell repertoires in COVID-19. Produced via immunoSEQ multiplex PCR; TCRdb's table is partial and in-frame only. This table holds about 94,000 clones, roughly four fifths found once. Sample: peripheral blood. All receptors come from a man aged 60 to 75 with acute or convalescent COVID-19.

The CDR3 bases are TGCAGTGCTAGTGTGGGCCACGAGCAGTACTTC. Translating gives CSASVGHEQYF. The chain links TRBV20-1 to TRBJ2-7; no clear D gene. V shed 3 bases and J shed 5 bases, with 8 bases lying between them. The germline V gene has CDR1 DFQATT and CDR2 SNEGSKA (reference sequence). This CDR3 has 11 amino acids.

V usage is TRBV5-1 and J usage is TRBJ1-2; D remains ambiguous. The CDR3 length is 13 residues. The V gene's germline CDR1 is SGHRS and CDR2 YFSETQ. Trimming stripped 0 bases from V and 4 bases from J, with 7 bases between. The CDR3 nucleotides read TGCGCCAGCAGCTTGGCCAGTGGCTATGGCTACACCTTC. It encodes CASSLASGYGYTF.

This sequence joins TRBV5-5 and TRBJ1-2, with 7 bases identical to TRBD1. Germline V gene lookup returns CDR1 SGHKS and CDR2 YYEKEE (reference sequence). V shed 6 bases, J shed 8 bases, and the junction held 13 bases outside the gene matches. The CDR3 is 14 residues long. CDR3 sequence: CASTLTGTAWGYTF. In DNA form, the CDR3 reads TGTGCCAGCACCCTCACCGGGACAGCCTGGGGCTACACCTTC.

The chain carries TRBV30 and TRBJ1-6, with TRBD1 matching over 9 bases. The ends lost 4 bases at V and 6 bases at J; junction bases unmatched: 4. Per the germline V gene, CDR1 is GTSNPN and CDR2 is SVGIG (reference sequence). The CDR3 covers 14 residues. The CDR3 nucleotides read TGTGCCTGGAAGCGGGACAGGGTTAATTCACCCCTCCACTTT. The encoded protein is CAWKRDRVNSPLHF.

This chain uses TRBV2 with TRBJ2-5; D perhaps matches TRBD2 (5 bases). CDR3 length: 13 amino acids. The germline V gene has CDR1 SNHLY and CDR2 FYNNEI. V was pared by 2 bases and J by 7 bases, with 11 bases between. CDR3 coding DNA: TGTGCCAGCAGTGAACTTACTGGAGGGACCCAGTACTTC. Translated: CASSELTGGTQYF.

This clone was observed a handful of times. This chain links TRBV5-6 with TRBJ1-2, with 7 bases fitting TRBD1. With 2 bases clipped from V and 7 bases from J, the junction kept 2 bases outside the gene matches. Looked up from germline, CDR1 is SGHDT and CDR2 is YYEEEE. CDR3 length: 12 residues. The CDR3 protein is CASSFRQGGYTF. CDR3 DNA: TGTGCCAGCAGCTTTAGACAGGGTGGCTACACCTTC.

This clone has just a few counts. V is TRBV2 and J is TRBJ2-1, with TRBD2 identical over 9 bases. The ends lost 6 bases at V and 7 bases at J; junction bases unmatched: 7. The CDR3 is made up of 14 amino acids. Germline V lookup: CDR1 SNHLY, CDR2 FYNNEI. The CDR3 loop is CASRVGLALNEQFF. For the CDR3, the DNA is TGTGCCAGCAGGGTAGGACTAGCGTTGAATGAGCAGTTCTTC.

This chain uses TRBV7-2 with TRBJ1-4; tentatively, D is TRBD1 (5 bases). CDR1 is SGHTA and CDR2 is FQGNSA in the germline V gene. CDR3 length: 17 amino acids. The V and J ends lost 1 base and 8 bases respectively, with 20 bases between them. In DNA, the CDR3 is TGTGCCAGCAGCTTAGGCTTTTTGGGGGGGTCGGGAGAAAAACTGTTTTTT. Its translation is CASSLGFLGGSGEKLFF.

This chain connects TRBV7-2 to TRBJ2-7, with TRBD1 matching 8 bases. The CDR3 contains 13 residues. V lost 4 bases, J lost 6 bases, and 5 bases stayed unmatched. Germline V lookup: CDR1 SGHTA, CDR2 FQGNSA. The CDR3 here is CASSYGRGLEQYF. CDR3 in DNA: TGTGCCAGCAGCTATGGCAGGGGGCTCGAGCAGTACTTC.

This clone showed up just once. V and J are TRBV7-2 and TRBJ2-7, with a possible D match to TRBD1 (6 bases). CDR3 size: 15 residues. V lost 5 bases, J lost 2 bases, and 16 bases lay in between. From germline, CDR1 is SGHTA and CDR2 FQGNSA. The CDR3, as DNA: TGTGCCAGCAGCCCGGTTCATTCAGGGGCCTACGAGCAGTACTTC. It translates to CASSPVHSGAYEQYF.

This rearrangement joins TRBV7-9 to TRBJ2-5, with 9 bases matching TRBD2. The germline CDR1 and CDR2 sequences are SEHNR and FQNEAQ (reference sequence). V trimming: 8 bases; J trimming: 0 bases; junction bases outside the gene matches: 4. This CDR3 region has 14 residues. CDR3 sequence reads: CASGRGGHQETQYF. The CDR3 nucleotides read TGTGCCAGCGGGCGGGGGGGCCACCAAGAGACCCAGTACTTC. Full variable domain (remainder filled in from reference TRBV7-9 and TRBJ2-5): DTGVSQNPRHKITKRGQNVTFRCDPISEHNRLYWYRQTLGQGPEFLTYFQNEAQLEKSRLLSDRFSAERPKGSFSTLEIQRTEQGDSAMYLCASGRGGHQETQYFGPGTRLLVL.

This chain connects TRBV5-6 to TRBJ1-2; no firm D call. The CDR3 loop spans 14 amino acids. Germline CDR1 is SGHDT and CDR2 is YYEEEE. The V end lost 1 base, the J end lost 6 bases, and 13 bases lay between the germline ends. CDR3 nucleotides: TGTGCCAGCAGCTTGAGGTTCGGGGATCATGGCTACACCTTC. This translates into CASSLRFGDHGYTF.

The rearrangement uses TRBV6-5 and TRBJ1-5; 10 positions match TRBD1. The V gene end was trimmed by 6 bases and the J gene end by 7 bases; junction bases not matched to a gene: 9. From germline, CDR1 is MNHEY and CDR2 SVGAGI. The CDR3 extends over 15 amino acids. CDR3 DNA sequence: TGTGCCAGCAGCTTACAAGGACAGGGGGACCAGCCCCAGCATTTT. It encodes CASSLQGQGDQPQHF.

The chain recombines TRBV5-1 with TRBJ1-5, with D hard to call. Trimming shortened V by 0 bases and J by 3 bases, and 10 bases separated the two germline ends. The CDR3 consists of 15 residues. CDR1 is SGHRS, CDR2 YFSETQ, per germline. CDR3: CASSLEGRLNQPQHF. The DNA for the CDR3 is TGCGCCAGCAGCTTGGAAGGCAGACTCAATCAGCCCCAGCATTTT.

This clone was seen more than once but under ten times. This chain links TRBV6-6 with TRBJ1-1; D not resolved. Germline lookup yields CDR1 MNHNY and CDR2 SVGAGI (reference sequence). The length of the CDR3 is 14 residues. V was cut by 7 bases and J by 0 bases, with 12 bases left in between. In nucleotides, the CDR3 is TGTGCCAGCACGAGCCTTGAAATGAACACTGAAGCTTTCTTT. It codes for CASTSLEMNTEAFF.

The rearrangement joins TRBV19 to TRBJ1-2; D uncertain. The V and J ends lost 4 bases and 4 bases respectively, with 19 bases between them. CDR1 is LNHDA and CDR2 is SQIVND in the germline V gene (reference sequence). The CDR3 is 16 amino acids. The CDR3 DNA reads TGTGCCAGTAGTACACCCGCCGCGGGCAGCATCTATGGCTACACCTTC. Translated: CASSTPAAGSIYGYTF.

This clone was seen at least ten times. The chain has TRBV6-5 and TRBJ2-7; 8 positions match TRBD1. The V and J ends lost 2 bases and 5 bases, in that order; junction bases with no gene match: 5. The germline V gene encodes CDR1 MNHEY and CDR2 SVGAGI. This CDR3 contains 14 residues. DNA for the CDR3: TGTGCCAGCAGTTACGGACAGGGCGGGAACGAGCAGTACTTC. It encodes CASSYGQGGNEQYF.

The rearrangement uses TRBV24-1 and TRBJ1-2; the D gene is possibly TRBD1 (5 bases). The CDR3 sequence is 15 residues long. Germline assignment: CDR1 KGHDR and CDR2 SFDVKD. V shed 2 bases and J shed 4 bases, with 13 bases lying between them. The CDR3 region is CATSDWDGGVYGYTF. The CDR3 DNA reads TGTGCCACCAGTGATTGGGACGGAGGGGTCTATGGCTACACCTTC.

The rearrangement uses TRBV11-3 and TRBJ2-2; D is unresolved. The V gene's germline CDR1 is SGHNT and CDR2 YENEEA. The CDR3 is 12 residues long. The ends were cut back, 6 bases at V and 4 bases at J, with 6 bases in the middle. This CDR3 is CASSTATGELFF. In nucleotides, the CDR3 is TGTGCCAGCAGTACAGCCACCGGGGAGCTGTTTTTT.

The rearrangement links TRBV24-1 to TRBJ1-2; D is uncertain. Trimming took 4 bases from V and 7 from J, leaving 15 bases between them. The CDR3 loop spans 14 amino acids. The germline CDR1 and CDR2 sequences are KGHDR and SFDVKD. Written as DNA, the CDR3 is TGTGCCACCAGTGAACAGAGCTTCCCTGGTGGCTACACCTTC. It encodes CATSEQSFPGGYTF.

A remark on this clone: Other DNA sequences in this sample translate to the same CDR3. This chain links TRBV12-3 or TRBV12-4 with TRBJ1-1; a weak D match, TRBD1 (5 bases). The CDR3 contains 13 residues. V dropped 3 bases and J dropped 5 bases, with 10 bases sitting between them. The CDR3 nucleotides are TGTGCCAGCAGTTTTCAGGGTCGGACTGAAGCTTTCTTT. Encoded protein: CASSFQGRTEAFF.

The chain recombines TRBV7-3 with TRBJ2-1, with 14 bases matching TRBD2. Looked up from germline, CDR1 is SGHTA and CDR2 is FQGTGA. This CDR3 region has 19 residues. Germline trimming cut 5 bases from V and 7 bases from J; bases unmatched to any gene: 16. The CDR3 sequence is CASSPVPGPGLAGANEQFF. CDR3 sequence (DNA): TGTGCCAGCAGCCCTGTACCGGGCCCGGGACTAGCGGGGGCTAATGAGCAGTTCTTC.

The chain is built from TRBV7-9 and TRBJ2-7; D perhaps matches TRBD1 (5 bases). The CDR3 is 15 amino acids. The ends were cut back, 4 bases at V and 5 bases at J, with 18 bases in the middle. Germline V CDR1 and CDR2: SEHNR, FQNEAQ (reference sequence). The DNA for the CDR3 is TGTGCCAGCAGCTCTAGTCCCGCAGGGTTGGACGAGCAGTACTTC. Translating gives CASSSSPAGLDEQYF.

The V and J genes are TRBV4-3 and TRBJ2-7; D unresolved. The V gene's germline CDR1 is LGHNA and CDR2 YSLEER. Trimming took 0 bases from V and 4 from J, leaving 10 bases between them. This CDR3 region has 14 residues. In DNA, the CDR3 is TGCGCCAGCAGCCAAGATATGGCACGATACGAGCAGTACTTC. Translated: CASSQDMARYEQYF.

The chain couples TRBV4-2 to TRBJ2-1, with 8 bases fitting TRBD1. The germline V gene encodes CDR1 LGHNA and CDR2 YNFKEQ. V was clipped by 0 bases and J by 4 bases; unmatched bases: 5. This CDR3 has 16 amino acids. The CDR3 reads CASSQDPTGAYNEQFF. CDR3 nucleotide sequence: TGTGCCAGCAGCCAAGATCCGACAGGGGCTTACAATGAGCAGTTCTTC.

The chain carries TRBV19 and TRBJ1-5, with 7 nucleotides matching TRBD1. Losses at the gene ends were 5 bases for V and 2 bases for J; bases not matched to a gene: 6. The CDR3 loop spans 15 amino acids. The V gene's germline CDR1 is LNHDA and CDR2 SQIVND (reference sequence). The DNA for the CDR3 is TGTGCCAGTAGTTACCTAGACAGGGGCAATCAGCCCCAGCATTTT. Encoded protein: CASSYLDRGNQPQHF.